Listed below are T cell receptor beta chains from one sample, sequenced in a study of PD-1 blockade in classical Hodgkin lymphoma. Generated by immunoSEQ multiplex PCR, the TCRdb table keeps only in-frame clones and is missing some. The table lists about 110,000 clones, 89% of them singletons. Sequences were derived from peripheral blood mononuclear cells (PBMCs), sampled before the second cycle of nivolumab. The receptors stem from a human donor with classical Hodgkin lymphoma. CDR3s include the opening cysteine and the closing phenylalanine or tryptophan. Each record gives: D gene, V gene, J gene, clone size, CDR3 DNA, CDR3 protein. The D gene is left open where the match is weak. Size is omitted from some rows. Given values are once, few, many or a class for expanded clones.

D gene: TRBD2
V gene: TRBV18
J gene: TRBJ2-1
clone size: -
CDR3 DNA: TGTGCCAGCTCACCACTGACTAGCGGGAGGTTATCCTACAATGAGCAGTTCTTC
CDR3 protein: CASSPLTSGRLSYNEQFF

D gene: -
V gene: TRBV7-2
J gene: TRBJ2-7
clone size: -
CDR3 DNA: TGTGCCAGCAGCTCAGGCGGTGCAGCAGAGCAGTACTTC
CDR3 protein: CASSSGGAAEQYF

D gene: TRBD2
V gene: TRBV5-1
J gene: TRBJ2-2
clone size: few
CDR3 DNA: TGCGCCAGCTGCGAGGTAGCGGGGAACACCGGGGAGCTGTTTTTT
CDR3 protein: CASCEVAGNTGELFF

D gene: -
V gene: TRBV5-5
J gene: TRBJ1-5
clone size: once
CDR3 DNA: TGTGCCAGCAGCTTGTACATAAATCAGCCCCAGCATTTT
CDR3 protein: CASSLYINQPQHF

D gene: -
V gene: TRBV25-1
J gene: TRBJ1-1
clone size: -
CDR3 DNA: TGTGCCAGCAGTGATAGCACAAAGAACACTGAAGCTTTCTTT
CDR3 protein: CASSDSTKNTEAFF

D gene: -
V gene: TRBV5-4
J gene: TRBJ2-7
clone size: -
CDR3 DNA: TGTGCCAGCAGCCCCCGCTACGAGCAGTACTTC
CDR3 protein: CASSPRYEQYF

D gene: -
V gene: TRBV9
J gene: TRBJ1-2
clone size: -
CDR3 DNA: TGTGCCAGCAGCCCAACGGGGGGGACGGACTATGGCTACACCTTC
CDR3 protein: CASSPTGGTDYGYTF

D gene: -
V gene: TRBV6-1
J gene: TRBJ1-5
clone size: -
CDR3 DNA: TGTGCCAGCAGTGAATGGCGGCACAATCAGCCCCAGCATTTT
CDR3 protein: CASSEWRHNQPQHF

D gene: -
V gene: TRBV28
J gene: TRBJ1-5
clone size: -
CDR3 DNA: TGTGCCAGCAGTTTGAGGACCCAGCCCCAGCATTTT
CDR3 protein: CASSLRTQPQHF

D gene: TRBD1
V gene: TRBV29-1
J gene: TRBJ2-7
clone size: -
CDR3 DNA: TGCAGCGTTGAAAAAACCGGGACAGGGGAATACGAGCAGTACTTC
CDR3 protein: CSVEKTGTGEYEQYF

D gene: TRBD1
V gene: TRBV7-9
J gene: TRBJ1-2
clone size: once
CDR3 DNA: TGTGCCAGCAGCTTATCCGAGACAGGGAATGTCAGGGGCTACACCTTC
CDR3 protein: CASSLSETGNVRGYTF

D gene: -
V gene: TRBV19
J gene: TRBJ1-3
clone size: -
CDR3 DNA: TGTGCCAGTAGTATAGGCCGGCCAGGGACTTTCTCTGGAAACACCATATATTTT
CDR3 protein: CASSIGRPGTFSGNTIYF

D gene: -
V gene: TRBV7-2
J gene: TRBJ2-5
clone size: -
CDR3 DNA: TGTGCCAGCAGCTTAAGGAGGGGTCGGGAGACCCAGTACTTC
CDR3 protein: CASSLRRGRETQYF

D gene: TRBD1
V gene: TRBV18
J gene: TRBJ1-5
clone size: -
CDR3 DNA: TGTGCCAGCTCAACGACAGGGGCGAATCAGCCCCAGCATTTT
CDR3 protein: CASSTTGANQPQHF

D gene: TRBD1
V gene: TRBV5-1
J gene: TRBJ1-2
clone size: -
CDR3 DNA: TGCGCCAGCAGCTTGGCGACAGGGTCCCTAAACTATGGCTACACCTTC
CDR3 protein: CASSLATGSLNYGYTF

D gene: TRBD1
V gene: TRBV6-5
J gene: TRBJ1-2
clone size: -
CDR3 DNA: TGTGCCAGCAGACTACAAGGACAGGATGGCTACACCTTC
CDR3 protein: CASRLQGQDGYTF

D gene: TRBD1
V gene: TRBV5-6
J gene: TRBJ1-2
clone size: -
CDR3 DNA: TGTGCCAGCAGCTGGGACAGGGGAGCCGATGGCTACACCTTC
CDR3 protein: CASSWDRGADGYTF

D gene: -
V gene: TRBV6-5
J gene: TRBJ2-1
clone size: -
CDR3 DNA: TGTGCCAGCAGTTACTCACCCAACAATGAGCAGTTCTTC
CDR3 protein: CASSYSPNNEQFF

D gene: TRBD1
V gene: TRBV19
J gene: TRBJ1-1
clone size: -
CDR3 DNA: TGTGCCAGTAGCACAGGGGTGATCACTGAAGCTTTCTTT
CDR3 protein: CASSTGVITEAFF

D gene: -
V gene: TRBV28
J gene: TRBJ2-7
clone size: -
CDR3 DNA: TGTGCCAGCAGTTCTGGACTAACATACGAGCAGTACTTC
CDR3 protein: CASSSGLTYEQYF

D gene: -
V gene: TRBV2
J gene: TRBJ2-7
clone size: -
CDR3 DNA: TGTGCCAGCAGGTATAATTCCTACGAGCAGTACTTC
CDR3 protein: CASRYNSYEQYF

D gene: -
V gene: TRBV11-3
J gene: TRBJ2-7
clone size: -
CDR3 DNA: TGTGCCAGCAGCAAATCGAGGGAGAAGCAGTACTTC
CDR3 protein: CASSKSREKQYF

D gene: TRBD2
V gene: TRBV11-2
J gene: TRBJ2-1
clone size: few
CDR3 DNA: TGTGCCAGCAGCTTCTGGAGCGGGGACCTGCAGTTCTTC
CDR3 protein: CASSFWSGDLQFF

D gene: -
V gene: TRBV6-1
J gene: TRBJ2-1
clone size: -
CDR3 DNA: TGTGCCAGCAGCAAGGTGAATGAGCAGTTCTTC
CDR3 protein: CASSKVNEQFF

D gene: -
V gene: TRBV7-9
J gene: TRBJ2-5
clone size: once
CDR3 DNA: TGTGCCAGCAGCTTGGACAAAGAGACCCAGTACTTC
CDR3 protein: CASSLDKETQYF

D gene: TRBD1
V gene: TRBV5-6
J gene: TRBJ2-7
clone size: once
CDR3 DNA: TGTGCCAGCAGCTTGGGAGGGGGCGGTCCTGAGGAGCAGTACTTC
CDR3 protein: CASSLGGGGPEEQYF

D gene: -
V gene: TRBV5-6
J gene: TRBJ1-5
clone size: -
CDR3 DNA: TGTGCCAGCAGCTGGGGGGGCAGCGCGCCAAATCAGCCCCAGCATTTT
CDR3 protein: CASSWGGSAPNQPQHF

D gene: TRBD2
V gene: TRBV23-1
J gene: TRBJ2-1
clone size: -
CDR3 DNA: TGCGCCAGCAGTCAATCGGGGGCCCTATTTAGCGGGAGGGCCCCCTACAATGAGCAGTTCTTC
CDR3 protein: CASSQSGALFSGRAPYNEQFF

D gene: TRBD1
V gene: TRBV19
J gene: TRBJ1-1
clone size: -
CDR3 DNA: TGTGCCAGTAGTATGTACAGGGGCTCTGAAGCTTTCTTT
CDR3 protein: CASSMYRGSEAFF

D gene: -
V gene: TRBV28
J gene: TRBJ2-6
clone size: -
CDR3 DNA: TGTGCCAGCAGTTTGACTTTGGGGGCTGGGGCCAACGTCCTGACTTTC
CDR3 protein: CASSLTLGAGANVLTF

D gene: -
V gene: TRBV6-1
J gene: TRBJ1-1
clone size: -
CDR3 DNA: TGTGCCAGCAGTGAAGGGGGATTGAACACTGAAGCTTTCTTT
CDR3 protein: CASSEGGLNTEAFF

D gene: -
V gene: TRBV29-1
J gene: TRBJ2-1
clone size: -
CDR3 DNA: TGCAGCGTTGGGGGGCGCAACTACAATGAGCAGTTCTTC
CDR3 protein: CSVGGRNYNEQFF

D gene: TRBD1
V gene: TRBV5-6
J gene: TRBJ1-2
clone size: -
CDR3 DNA: TGTGCCAGCAGCTTGATGGACAGGGCACCCTATGGCTACACCTTC
CDR3 protein: CASSLMDRAPYGYTF

D gene: -
V gene: TRBV10-3
J gene: TRBJ1-1
clone size: -
CDR3 DNA: TGTGCCATCAGGGGTAGGGACACTGAAGCTTTCTTT
CDR3 protein: CAIRGRDTEAFF

D gene: TRBD2
V gene: TRBV13
J gene: TRBJ2-2
clone size: -
CDR3 DNA: TGTGCCAGCAGCTTAGGTACTAGCGGGACGTCGAACACCGGGGAGCTGTTTTTT
CDR3 protein: CASSLGTSGTSNTGELFF

D gene: -
V gene: TRBV2
J gene: TRBJ1-5
clone size: -
CDR3 DNA: TGTGCTAGCAGGACCCGGAGTAGCAATCAGCCCCAGCATTTT
CDR3 protein: CASRTRSSNQPQHF

D gene: -
V gene: TRBV29-1
J gene: TRBJ2-3
clone size: -
CDR3 DNA: TGCAGCGTTGAAGGGGCCTCACGCACAGATACGCAGTATTTT
CDR3 protein: CSVEGASRTDTQYF

D gene: -
V gene: TRBV2
J gene: TRBJ1-1
clone size: -
CDR3 DNA: TGTGCCAGCAGCGCCAGGTGGAGGGACGCTGAAGCTTTCTTT
CDR3 protein: CASSARWRDAEAFF

D gene: -
V gene: TRBV19
J gene: TRBJ2-7
clone size: -
CDR3 DNA: TGTGCCAGTAGCACTCGGCAGGGCGGGAACGAGCAGTACTTC
CDR3 protein: CASSTRQGGNEQYF

D gene: -
V gene: TRBV18
J gene: TRBJ1-3
clone size: once
CDR3 DNA: TGTGCCAGCTCACCATCTGCCGTGGAAAACACCATATATTTT
CDR3 protein: CASSPSAVENTIYF

D gene: TRBD2
V gene: TRBV7-8
J gene: TRBJ2-1
clone size: -
CDR3 DNA: TGTGCCAGCAGCTTAGGCGGGAGAACTCTGGATGAGCAGTTCTTC
CDR3 protein: CASSLGGRTLDEQFF

D gene: TRBD2
V gene: TRBV13
J gene: TRBJ2-4
clone size: -
CDR3 DNA: TGTGCCAGCAGCTCTCTAGCGGGGTTAGCCAAAAACATTCAGTACTTC
CDR3 protein: CASSSLAGLAKNIQYF

D gene: TRBD1
V gene: TRBV11-2
J gene: TRBJ1-4
clone size: -
CDR3 DNA: TGTGCCAGCAGCTCCCCGGGACAGGGAATAACTAATGAAAAACTGTTTTTT
CDR3 protein: CASSSPGQGITNEKLFF

D gene: TRBD2
V gene: TRBV19
J gene: TRBJ2-7
clone size: -
CDR3 DNA: TGTGCCAGTAGTAGTTCGACAAGCGGGAGGTACCCCTACGAGCAGTACTTC
CDR3 protein: CASSSSTSGRYPYEQYF

D gene: -
V gene: TRBV29-1
J gene: TRBJ1-1
clone size: -
CDR3 DNA: TGCAGCGTTATAAGACTGAACACTGAAGCTTTCTTT
CDR3 protein: CSVIRLNTEAFF

D gene: TRBD1
V gene: TRBV7-9
J gene: TRBJ1-2
clone size: -
CDR3 DNA: TGTGCCAGCAGCTCCGACAGGGGTTCGTGGTTTGGTGGCTACACCTTC
CDR3 protein: CASSSDRGSWFGGYTF

D gene: -
V gene: TRBV23-1
J gene: TRBJ2-7
clone size: -
CDR3 DNA: TGCGCCAGCAGTCAATCAGGGGGCTCCTACGAGCAGTACTTC
CDR3 protein: CASSQSGGSYEQYF

D gene: TRBD2
V gene: TRBV5-8
J gene: TRBJ2-1
clone size: -
CDR3 DNA: TGTGCCAGCGTCCAGATACTAGCGGGAAGGCCCAATGAGCAGTTCTTC
CDR3 protein: CASVQILAGRPNEQFF

D gene: TRBD1
V gene: TRBV10-1
J gene: TRBJ1-5
clone size: -
CDR3 DNA: TGCGCCAGCAGCGTAGACAGGGTATCCAATCAGCCCCAGCATTTT
CDR3 protein: CASSVDRVSNQPQHF

D gene: -
V gene: TRBV12-5
J gene: TRBJ2-1
clone size: few
CDR3 DNA: TGTGCTAGTGGTTTGGCCCGCGAGACGGGGGAGCAGTTCTTC
CDR3 protein: CASGLARETGEQFF

D gene: -
V gene: TRBV4-1
J gene: TRBJ2-3
clone size: -
CDR3 DNA: TGCGCCAGCAGCCAAGACACAGTCTCGACCGTCACAGATACGCAGTATTTT
CDR3 protein: CASSQDTVSTVTDTQYF

D gene: -
V gene: TRBV19
J gene: TRBJ1-1
clone size: -
CDR3 DNA: TGTGCCAGTAGTATAGACCCACCTCTTGGACAGTATGACACTGAAGCTTTCTTT
CDR3 protein: CASSIDPPLGQYDTEAFF

D gene: TRBD1
V gene: TRBV28
J gene: TRBJ2-7
clone size: once
CDR3 DNA: TGTGCCAGCAGTGACAGGGGGACTGGGGAGCAGTACTTC
CDR3 protein: CASSDRGTGEQYF

D gene: TRBD1
V gene: TRBV9
J gene: TRBJ1-3
clone size: -
CDR3 DNA: TGTGCCAGCAGCAGAGGGACAGGGAGGATCTCTGGAAACACCATATATTTT
CDR3 protein: CASSRGTGRISGNTIYF

D gene: -
V gene: TRBV10-2
J gene: TRBJ2-1
clone size: -
CDR3 DNA: TGCGCCAGCAGTGGCCTGAGGGCGGGATCGGACAATGAGCAGTTCTTC
CDR3 protein: CASSGLRAGSDNEQFF

D gene: -
V gene: TRBV18
J gene: TRBJ2-2
clone size: -
CDR3 DNA: TGTGCCAGCTCACCACATCGAGACACCGGGGAGCTGTTTTTT
CDR3 protein: CASSPHRDTGELFF

D gene: TRBD1
V gene: TRBV19
J gene: TRBJ1-2
clone size: -
CDR3 DNA: TGTGCCAGTAGGGCGGACAGGGTGAGGGGTGGCTACACCTTC
CDR3 protein: CASRADRVRGGYTF

D gene: TRBD1
V gene: TRBV30
J gene: TRBJ2-5
clone size: -
CDR3 DNA: TGTGCCTGGAGTCGGGACAGTTCGTACCAAGAGACCCAGTACTTC
CDR3 protein: CAWSRDSSYQETQYF

D gene: TRBD1
V gene: TRBV6-5
J gene: TRBJ1-2
clone size: -
CDR3 DNA: TGTGCCATCAGTGAGGGGACAGGGAGCTACACCTTC
CDR3 protein: CAISEGTGSYTF

D gene: -
V gene: TRBV6-5
J gene: TRBJ2-7
clone size: -
CDR3 DNA: TGTGCCAGCAGTGTTGGATTAGCGACCTACGAGCAGTACTTC
CDR3 protein: CASSVGLATYEQYF